This T cell receptor (beta chain) was recovered during a study of patients and donors after allogeneic stem cell transplantation. TCRdb reanalysed the RT-PCR reads using MiXCR and keeps one entry per CDR3 protein. The table shows about 57,000 distinct CDR3 sequences, with about an eighth occurring only once. The CDR3 sequence is 13 residues long. V lost 0 bases and J 1 base, leaving 1 base between the germline ends. The germline gives CDR1 LNHDA, CDR2 SQIVND (reference sequence). Sequencing was performed on blood, either unsorted or a sorted T cell fraction (not recorded which). This rearrangement joins TRBV19 to TRBJ1-5; D call uncertain. The sequence derives from a human donor who was either an allogeneic HSCT recipient or a stem cell or donor lymphocyte infusion donor (not recorded which). It is not recorded whose cells these are; they may come from a transplant donor. CDR3 coding DNA: TGTGCCAGTAGTATAGAAAGCAATCAGCCCCAGCATTTT. Amino acid sequence: CASSIESNQPQHF.